This T cell receptor (beta chain) was documented in a study of blood T cell repertoires in COVID-19. Per the authors' pipeline: Amplification with reference gene primers provided the estimates of nucleated cell counts. The assay was immunoSEQ multiplex PCR, and TCRdb's table has in-frame clones only and misses some. V and J calls and clone size come straight from that table; D and trimming were deduced from the DNA. The sample carries 150,000 to 180,000 clones, roughly 83% recorded once. Germline V gene sequence: CDR1 MGHDK, CDR2 SYGVNS. The CDR3 is made up of 13 amino acids. Trimming took off 4 bases at V and 5 bases at J, with 11 bases between the two ends.

J is TRBJ2-5 and V is TRBV25-1; D is possibly TRBD2 (6 bases). Sequenced input: peripheral blood. The TCR comes from a woman aged 55-70 years with COVID-19, enrolled during active disease. In DNA form, the CDR3 reads TGTGCCAGCAGTGGGGCGGGGCTGGAGACCCAGTACTTC. It is translated as CASSGAGLETQYF.